The 27 T cell receptor beta chains listed next were all sequenced from one sample in a study of blood T cell repertoires in COVID-19. Measured with immunoSEQ multiplex PCR; TCRdb has only the in-frame clones, and not every one. Of about 270,000 clones in the sample, about 88% are singletons; the top ten hold 3%. The sequenced material came from PBMCs or T cells enriched from blood (not recorded which). Source of these receptors: a woman between 50 and 59 years old who had recovered from COVID-19.

This sequence joins TRBV3-1 (or the pseudogene TRBV3-2) and TRBJ2-1, with 8 bases matching TRBD2. The V gene end was trimmed by 3 bases and the J gene end by 5 bases; junction bases not matched to a gene: 6. The CDR3 length is 15 residues. The germline V gene has CDR1 LGHDT and CDR2 YNNKEL (reference sequence). This chain's CDR3 is CASSHYAGGNNEQFF. The CDR3 region has the DNA TGTGCCAGCAGCCATTACGCGGGGGGAAACAATGAGCAGTTCTTC.

V is TRBV4-1 and J is TRBJ2-1, with 8 bases lining up with TRBD2. Germline V gene data show CDR1 as MGHRA and CDR2 as YSYEKL. After removal of 3 bases from V and 7 bases from J, the junction contained 5 bases not matched to a gene. This CDR3 is built from 14 residues. The CDR3 here is CASSQRAGANEQFF. CDR3 bases: TGCGCCAGCAGCCAGAGAGCGGGAGCTAATGAGCAGTTCTTC.

The chain uses TRBV5-4 and TRBJ1-1, with D uncertain. Trimming left V 6 bases short and J 3 bases short, with 12 bases between. CDR3 length equals 13 residues. CDR1 is SGHNT and CDR2 is YYREEE in the germline V gene (reference sequence). CDR3 DNA: TGTGCCAGCACCCGGTTCGGGGACACTGAAGCTTTCTTT. This encodes CASTRFGDTEAFF. The whole variable domain, filled in from reference TRBV5-4 and TRBJ1-1, reads ETGVTQSPTHLIKTRGQQVTLRCSSQSGHNTVSWYQQALGQGPQFIFQYYREEENGRGNFPPRFSGLQFPNYSSELNVNALELDDSALYLCASTRFGDTEAFFGQGTRLTVV.

The V call is TRBV5-6, the J call TRBJ2-7; TRBD2 matches at 10 bases. CDR3 length equals 14 residues. In germline, CDR1 is SGHDT, CDR2 YYEEEE. V dropped 3 bases and J dropped 3; count of bases not matched to a gene: 3. CDR3 nucleotide sequence: TGTGCCAGCAGCTGGACTAGCGGAGGCTACGAGCAGTACTTC. Encoded protein: CASSWTSGGYEQYF.

This chain uses TRBV18 with TRBJ2-7; 8 bases line up with TRBD1. Germline V CDR1 and CDR2: KGHSH, LQKENI. This CDR3 is 14 amino acids long. The V segment lost 3 bases and the J segment 2 bases; nucleotides outside the gene matches: 3. The CDR3 DNA is TGTGCCAGCTCACCGTCGGGACAGGCCTACGAGCAGTACTTC. Its protein product is CASSPSGQAYEQYF.

The chain links TRBV9 to TRBJ2-2; 9 nucleotides line up with TRBD2. The CDR3 totals 17 residues. CDR1 is SGDLS, CDR2 YYNGEE, per germline. J gave up 4 bases and V 3 bases, and 10 bases lay outside the gene matches. This CDR3 reads CASSAVLAGIGTGELFF. For the CDR3, the DNA is TGTGCCAGCAGCGCCGTACTAGCGGGTATTGGCACCGGGGAGCTGTTTTTT.

The chain recombines TRBV30 with TRBJ1-2, with no clear D. The germline gives CDR1 GTSNPN, CDR2 SVGIG (reference sequence). V lost 5 bases, J lost 8 bases, and 15 bases lay in between. The CDR3 extends over 12 amino acids. As DNA, the CDR3 is TGTGCCTGGTTGGCAGGCTCTCAGGGCTACACCTTC. Amino acid sequence: CAWLAGSQGYTF.

The rearrangement uses TRBV3-1 (or the pseudogene TRBV3-2) and TRBJ1-5; no definite D call. CDR3 length: 17 amino acids. Per germline, CDR1 LGHDT and CDR2 YNNKEL (reference sequence). Trimming left V 4 bases short and J 7 bases short, with 23 bases between. The CDR3: CASSPWRPRAVEQPQHF. The CDR3, as DNA: TGTGCCAGCAGCCCTTGGAGGCCTCGCGCTGTGGAGCAGCCCCAGCATTTT.

In DNA, the CDR3 is TGTGCCAGCAGCTTGAGGACAGTTTTTCGGGCTTTCTTT. It specifies CASSLRTVFRAFF. This chain joins TRBV5-6 and TRBJ1-1; possibly TRBD1 for D (6 bases). The CDR3 covers 13 residues. CDR1 and CDR2 from the germline V gene are SGHDT and YYEEEE. Trimming removed 1 base from V and 11 bases from J, with 15 bases in between.

This chain connects TRBV5-1 to TRBJ1-4; a weak D match, TRBD1 (6 bases). The CDR3 runs to 15 residues. With 4 bases removed from V and 7 bases from J, the gap between germline ends came to 17 bases. CDR1 is SGHRS, CDR2 YFSETQ, per germline. The chain's CDR3 is CASSPGTSAFEKLFF. The CDR3, as DNA: TGCGCCAGCAGCCCGGGGACATCAGCTTTTGAAAAACTGTTTTTT.

This chain links TRBV18 with TRBJ1-1, with D uncertain. The germline V gene encodes CDR1 KGHSH and CDR2 LQKENI. The CDR3 loop spans 15 amino acids. V lost 1 base, J lost 5 bases, and 14 bases lay in between. The CDR3 here is CASSPRVQVLTEAFF. The CDR3, as DNA: TGTGCCAGCTCACCACGAGTCCAGGTGTTAACTGAAGCTTTCTTT.

V and J are TRBV7-3 and TRBJ2-6; 8 positions match TRBD1. The V gene end was trimmed by 5 bases and the J gene end by 4 bases; junction bases not matched to a gene: 10. CDR3 size: 17 residues. CDR1 and CDR2 (germline): SGHTA, FQGTGA. The CDR3 protein is CASSLGRGRPGANVLTF. For the CDR3, the DNA is TGTGCCAGCAGCCTTGGCAGGGGGCGGCCCGGGGCCAACGTCCTGACTTTC.

V and J are TRBV15 and TRBJ2-7; possible D gene TRBD2, 5 bases. Germline assignment: CDR1 LNHNV and CDR2 YYDKDF (reference sequence). V gave up 4 bases and J gave up 2 bases, with 21 bases separating them. This CDR3 is built from 17 residues. The CDR3 spells CATSKGGITRAAYEQYF. The CDR3 DNA reads as TGTGCCACCAGCAAAGGAGGAATTACTCGGGCCGCCTACGAGCAGTACTTC.

The chain uses TRBV28 and TRBJ1-5; 7 bases line up with TRBD1. V lost 8 bases to trimming and J lost 4 bases; unmatched junction nucleotides: 14. The germline gives CDR1 MDHEN, CDR2 SYDVKM. This CDR3 spans 16 amino acids. CDR3 nucleotide sequence: TGTGCCAGCCGCCGAACCGGGACAGCTACTAATCAGCCCCAGCATTTT. This gives the protein CASRRTGTATNQPQHF.

CDR3 loop: CASSLGAGGSEKLFF. The CDR3, as DNA: TGTGCCAGCAGCTTAGGGGCAGGGGGCTCTGAAAAACTGTTTTTT. This chain uses TRBV7-2 with TRBJ1-4; 8 bases line up with TRBD1. CDR3 size: 15 residues. Unmatched junction bases numbered 5, after V lost 1 base and J lost 7 bases. Germline CDR1 and CDR2: SGHTA and FQGNSA.

This rearrangement joins TRBV6-5 to TRBJ2-7; D gene ambiguous. Germline CDR1 reads MNHEY; CDR2 reads SVGAGI. The CDR3 is 13 amino acids. V lost 5 bases and J 2 bases, leaving 10 bases between the germline ends. This CDR3 is CASSLKPAYEQYF. Written as DNA, the CDR3 is TGTGCCAGCAGTCTCAAACCGGCCTACGAGCAGTACTTC.

The V gene is TRBV5-1, the J gene TRBJ2-3; 7 bases match TRBD2. V dropped 1 base and J dropped 4; count of bases not matched to a gene: 6. CDR3 size: 15 residues. Germline V lookup: CDR1 SGHRS, CDR2 YFSETQ. The CDR3 DNA reads as TGCGCCAGCAGCTTGATTGGTGGGGGGGCAGATACGCAGTATTTT. Translating gives CASSLIGGGADTQYF.

This clone is a singleton in its sample. The same CDR3 can be traced to other DNA sequences in this sample. The V call is TRBV3-1 (or the pseudogene TRBV3-2), the J call TRBJ2-1; D is undetermined. Germline loops: CDR1 LGHDT, CDR2 YNNKEL (reference sequence). The CDR3 spans 12 residues. V lost 1 base to trimming and J lost 7 bases, with 5 bases between them. CDR3 loop: CASSQVANEQFF. The CDR3, as DNA: TGTGCCAGCAGCCAAGTGGCAAATGAGCAGTTCTTC.

The chain couples TRBV7-2 to TRBJ2-3; D is ambiguous. Germline loops: CDR1 SGHTA, CDR2 FQGNSA. V gave up 5 bases and J gave up 1 base, with 7 bases separating them. CDR3 length: 13 amino acids. CDR3 in DNA: TGTGCCAGCAGCGACTGGGGCACAGATACGCAGTATTTT. Its protein is CASSDWGTDTQYF.

V gene TRBV4-2 combines with J gene TRBJ1-1; D remains ambiguous. Germline CDR1 and CDR2: LGHNA and YNFKEQ. V lost 1 base, J lost 0 bases, and 12 bases lay in between. This CDR3 is 16 amino acids long. The CDR3 loop is CASSQVGGGVNTEAFF. The CDR3 nucleotides read TGTGCCAGCAGCCAAGTAGGAGGTGGGGTGAACACTGAAGCTTTCTTT.

This clone was counted a few times. CDR3 in DNA: TGTGCCAGCTCACCGTGGACAGGGACGGCTAACTATGGCTACACCTTC. It translates to CASSPWTGTANYGYTF. The V and J genes are TRBV18 and TRBJ1-2; 8 positions agree with TRBD1. The V and J ends lost 3 bases and 0 bases, in that order; junction bases with no gene match: 6. The CDR3 consists of 16 residues. Germline loops: CDR1 KGHSH, CDR2 LQKENI. Combining the CDR3 with reference TRBV18 and TRBJ1-2 gives the whole variable domain NAGVMQNPRHLVRRRGQEARLRCSPMKGHSHVYWYRQLPEEGLKFMVYLQKENIIDESGMPKERFSAEFPKEGPSILRIQQVVRGDSAAYFCASSPWTGTANYGYTFGSGTRLTVV.

The rearrangement links TRBV15 to TRBJ2-2; D gene uncertain. Germline values: CDR1 LNHNV, CDR2 YYDKDF (reference sequence). V lost 1 base to trimming and J lost 6 bases, with 3 bases between them. This CDR3 has 12 residues. CDR3: CATSRGPGELFF. The CDR3 region has the DNA TGTGCCACCAGCAGAGGGCCCGGGGAGCTGTTTTTT.

The rearrangement uses TRBV15 and TRBJ1-5; the D is unclear. The length of the CDR3 is 15 residues. Trimming removed 1 base from V and 0 bases from J, with 7 bases in between. Germline values: CDR1 LNHNV, CDR2 YYDKDF (reference sequence). The CDR3 region has the DNA TGTGCCACCAGCAGAGCCCAGGATAGCAATCAGCCCCAGCATTTT. Amino acid sequence: CATSRAQDSNQPQHF. Supplemented by reference TRBV15 and TRBJ1-5, the full variable domain reads DAMVIQNPRYQVTQFGKPVTLSCSQTLNHNVMYWYQQKSSQAPKLLFHYYDKDFNNEADTPDNFQSRRPNTSFCFLDIRSPGLGDTAMYLCATSRAQDSNQPQHFGDGTRLSIL.

The J gene is TRBJ2-2, the V gene TRBV7-3; 11 bases agree with TRBD1. J lost 5 bases, V lost 2 bases, and 7 bases had no gene match. Germline V gene data show CDR1 as SGHTA and CDR2 as FQGTGA. This CDR3 region has 17 residues. CDR3 in amino acids: CASSLSPDRGLTGELFF. The CDR3 coding sequence is TGTGCCAGCAGCTTATCTCCGGACAGGGGGCTAACCGGGGAGCTGTTTTTT.

This rearrangement joins TRBV24-1 to TRBJ2-1; TRBD2 aligns across 12 bases. V gave up 4 bases and J gave up 9 bases; unmatched junction bases: 9. The CDR3 is 16 residues long. CDR1 and CDR2 (germline): KGHDR, SFDVKD. The CDR3 nucleotides read TGTGCCACCAGTGACCCCAGACTAGCGGGAGACGGTGAGCAGTTCTTC. Its translation is CATSDPRLAGDGEQFF.

The rearrangement joins TRBV4-1 to TRBJ1-6, with D maybe TRBD1 (6 bases). The CDR3 has 16 amino acids. The V gene lost 0 bases and the J gene lost 14 bases, with 20 bases spanning the gap. The germline V gene has CDR1 MGHRA and CDR2 YSYEKL. The CDR3, as DNA: TGCGCCAGCAGCCAAGATAGAGCAGGGGAAACTAACACCCTCCACTTT. Translating gives CASSQDRAGETNTLHF.

CDR3 protein: CAWSANIQGRTEAFF. CDR3 coding DNA: TGTGCCTGGAGTGCCAACATACAGGGCCGCACTGAAGCTTTCTTT. The chain links TRBV30 to TRBJ1-1, with D tentatively TRBD1 (6 bases). V dropped 1 base and J dropped 4 bases, with 16 bases sitting between them. This CDR3 is 15 amino acids long. Germline CDR1 reads GTSNPN; CDR2 reads SVGIG (reference sequence).